The clone carrying this T cell receptor beta chain was found many times. Its antigen is currently unknown. The sample belongs to a study of CD8 T cells in ankylosing spondylitis. The germline V gene has CDR1 DFQATT and CDR2 SNEGSKA (reference sequence). The CDR3 covers 13 residues. The V end lost 7 bases, the J end lost 5 bases, and 15 bases lay between the germline ends. MiXCR, run by TCRdb on the 5' RACE reads, gives a single entry per CDR3 protein. The table lists about 800,000 distinct CDR3 sequences, about 10% of them singletons, with approximately 0.51% in the top ten. Study results and limitations: From matched ankylosing spondylitis synovial fluid, disease-linked clones were reportedly recovered at significantly enriched levels. Characteristic of ankylosing spondylitis blood, it appeared, was a TCR beta motif comprising roughly eight highly homologous variants.

The origin of this receptor is a male donor with ankylosing spondylitis. The sequenced sample consisted of blood, either unsorted or a sorted T cell fraction (not recorded which). The rearrangement joins TRBV20-1 to TRBJ1-5, with D possibly being TRBD1 (5 bases). CDR3 coding DNA: TGCAGTGTGCATTCCGGCAGGGATCAGCCCCAGCATTTT. It is translated as CSVHSGRDQPQHF.